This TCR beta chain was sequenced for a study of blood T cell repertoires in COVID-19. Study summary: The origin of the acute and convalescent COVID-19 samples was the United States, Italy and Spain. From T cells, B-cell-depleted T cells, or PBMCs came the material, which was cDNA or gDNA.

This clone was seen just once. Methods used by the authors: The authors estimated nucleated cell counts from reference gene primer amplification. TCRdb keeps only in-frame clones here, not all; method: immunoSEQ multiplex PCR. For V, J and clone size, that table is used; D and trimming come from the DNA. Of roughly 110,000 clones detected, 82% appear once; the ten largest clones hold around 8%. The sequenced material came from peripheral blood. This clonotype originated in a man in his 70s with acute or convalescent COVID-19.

The CDR3 DNA follows: TGTGCCAGCTCACCAAAGGGGCCGGGAAACACCATATATTTT. The encoded protein is CASSPKGPGNTIYF. The rearrangement uses TRBV18 and TRBJ1-3, with D maybe TRBD1 (5 bases). Trimming stripped 2 bases from V and 4 bases from J, with 9 bases between. This CDR3 comprises 14 residues. Per germline, CDR1 KGHSH and CDR2 LQKENI.